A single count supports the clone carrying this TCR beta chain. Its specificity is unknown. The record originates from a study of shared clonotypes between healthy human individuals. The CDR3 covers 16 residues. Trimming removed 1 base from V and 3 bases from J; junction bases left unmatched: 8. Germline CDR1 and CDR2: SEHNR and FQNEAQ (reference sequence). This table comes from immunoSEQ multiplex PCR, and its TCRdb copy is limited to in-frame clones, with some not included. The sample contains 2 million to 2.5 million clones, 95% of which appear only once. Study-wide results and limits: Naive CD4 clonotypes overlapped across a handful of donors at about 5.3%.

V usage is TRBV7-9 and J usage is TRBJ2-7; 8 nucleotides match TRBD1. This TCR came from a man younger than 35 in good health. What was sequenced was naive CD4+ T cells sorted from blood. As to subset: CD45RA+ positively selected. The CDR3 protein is CASSLGETGVYYEQYF. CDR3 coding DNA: TGTGCCAGCAGCTTAGGGGAGACAGGGGTGTACTACGAGCAGTACTTC.